A single sample gave rise to the 2 T cell receptor beta chains below, sequenced in a study of cytomegalovirus exposure and HLA in healthy donors. The study ran its PCR with 60 Vbeta and 13 Jbeta primers. The table came from immunoSEQ multiplex PCR; TCRdb's copy has only in-frame clones and leaves some out. Altogether just over 65,000 clones are present, approximately 80% being singletons, with the ten largest covering 6.5%. Input material: PBMCs. These receptors all come from a human donor in good health.

The rearrangement uses TRBV30 and TRBJ1-2, with 8 bases lining up with TRBD1. V shed 0 bases, J shed 3 bases, and the junction held 0 bases outside the gene matches. CDR1 and CDR2 (germline): GTSNPN, SVGIG (reference sequence). The CDR3 runs 13 residues. The CDR3 region is CAWSVQGDYGYTF. CDR3 sequence (DNA): TGTGCCTGGAGTGTACAGGGGGACTATGGCTACACCTTC.

This clone was seen a handful of times. This chain links TRBV2 with TRBJ2-7; D call uncertain. V was clipped by 8 bases and J by 2 bases, with 10 bases between them. The V gene's germline CDR1 is SNHLY and CDR2 FYNNEI. The CDR3 totals 12 residues. Here the CDR3 DNA reads TGTGCCAGCGGCAAGAATCCCTACGAGCAGTACTTC. It codes for CASGKNPYEQYF.